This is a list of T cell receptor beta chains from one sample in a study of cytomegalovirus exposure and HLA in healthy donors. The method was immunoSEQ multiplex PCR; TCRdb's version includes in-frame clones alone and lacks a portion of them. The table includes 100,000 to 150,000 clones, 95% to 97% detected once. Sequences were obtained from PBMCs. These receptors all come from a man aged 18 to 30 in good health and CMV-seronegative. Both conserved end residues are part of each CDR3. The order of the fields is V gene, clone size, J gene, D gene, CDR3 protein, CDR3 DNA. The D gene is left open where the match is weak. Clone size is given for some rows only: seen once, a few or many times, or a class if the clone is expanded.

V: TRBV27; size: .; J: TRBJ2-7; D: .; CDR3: CASSPARGGRSYEQYF; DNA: TGTGCCAGCAGTCCGGCCAGGGGAGGGAGGTCCTACGAGCAGTACTTC
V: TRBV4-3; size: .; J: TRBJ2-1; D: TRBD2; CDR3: CASSQGNALAGGDEQFF; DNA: TGCGCCAGCAGCCAAGGAAATGCGTTAGCGGGAGGGGATGAGCAGTTCTTC
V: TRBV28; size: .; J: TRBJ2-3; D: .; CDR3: CASSQGLGDTQYF; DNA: TGTGCCAGCAGTCAGGGTTTGGGAGATACGCAGTATTTT
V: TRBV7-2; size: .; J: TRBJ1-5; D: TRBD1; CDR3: CASSPGQGGQPQHF; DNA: TGTGCCAGCAGCCCTGGACAGGGGGGTCAGCCCCAGCATTTT
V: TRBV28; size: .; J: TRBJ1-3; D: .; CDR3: CASSFYGRAPGNTIYF; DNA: TGTGCCAGCAGTTTTTACGGGAGGGCCCCTGGAAACACCATATATTTT
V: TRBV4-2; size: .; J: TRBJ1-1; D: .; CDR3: CASSQGTGPGMAEAFF; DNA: TGTGCCAGCAGCCAAGGAACAGGGCCTGGTATGGCTGAAGCTTTCTTT
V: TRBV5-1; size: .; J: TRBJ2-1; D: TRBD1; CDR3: CASSGGQGTYNEQFF; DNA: TGCGCCAGCAGCGGGGGACAGGGAACGTACAATGAGCAGTTCTTC
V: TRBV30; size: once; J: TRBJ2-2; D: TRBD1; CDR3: CAFPDRATGELFF; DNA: TGTGCCTTTCCGGACAGGGCCACCGGGGAGCTGTTTTTT
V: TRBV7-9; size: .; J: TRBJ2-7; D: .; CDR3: CASSLGRDGPGYEQYF; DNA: TGTGCCAGCAGCCTAGGACGGGATGGGCCAGGCTACGAGCAGTACTTC
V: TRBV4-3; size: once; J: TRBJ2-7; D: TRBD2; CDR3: CASSQDLEGLAGGYEQYF; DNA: TGCGCCAGCAGCCAAGATCTCGAGGGACTAGCGGGTGGGTACGAGCAGTACTTC
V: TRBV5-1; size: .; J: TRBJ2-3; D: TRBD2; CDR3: CASSFQGTSGRVSTDTQYF; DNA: TGCGCCAGCAGCTTTCAAGGGACTAGCGGGAGGGTGAGCACAGATACGCAGTATTTT
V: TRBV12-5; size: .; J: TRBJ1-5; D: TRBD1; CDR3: CASVLGGQGDQPQHF; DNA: TGTGCTAGTGTCCTCGGCGGACAGGGTGATCAGCCCCAGCATTTT
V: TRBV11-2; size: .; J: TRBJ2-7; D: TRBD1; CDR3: CASSPTGTYEQYF; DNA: TGTGCCAGCAGCCCGACAGGGACCTACGAGCAGTACTTC
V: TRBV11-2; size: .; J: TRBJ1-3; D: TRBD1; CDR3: CASSSWGQSSGNTIYF; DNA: TGTGCCAGCAGCTCGTGGGGACAGAGCTCTGGAAACACCATATATTTT
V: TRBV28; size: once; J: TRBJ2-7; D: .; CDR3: CASSFPGGQTYEQYF; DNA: TGTGCCAGCAGTTTCCCCGGGGGACAGACCTACGAGCAGTACTTC
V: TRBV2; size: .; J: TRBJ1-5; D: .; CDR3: CASRNRVGVGQPQHF; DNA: TGTGCCAGCAGAAACAGGGTAGGGGTTGGTCAGCCCCAGCATTTT
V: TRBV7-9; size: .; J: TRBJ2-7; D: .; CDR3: CASSLLSTGSDEQYF; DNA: TGTGCCAGCAGCTTGTTATCTACAGGGAGCGACGAGCAGTACTTC
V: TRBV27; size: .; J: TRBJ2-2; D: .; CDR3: CASSLTKGVAPAGELFF; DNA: TGTGCCAGCAGTTTAACCAAAGGGGTAGCTCCCGCCGGGGAGCTGTTTTTT
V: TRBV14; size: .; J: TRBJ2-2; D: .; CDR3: CASRIGATGELFF; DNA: TGTGCCAGCAGAATAGGGGCCACCGGGGAGCTGTTTTTT
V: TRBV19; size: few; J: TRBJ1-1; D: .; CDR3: CASSIATPNTEAFF; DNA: TGTGCCAGTAGTATAGCGACACCTAACACTGAAGCTTTCTTT
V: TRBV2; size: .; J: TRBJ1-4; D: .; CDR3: CASRYLNEKLFF; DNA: TGTGCCAGCAGGTACTTGAATGAAAAACTGTTTTTT
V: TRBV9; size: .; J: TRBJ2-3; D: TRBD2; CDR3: CASSVGGTSIDTQYF; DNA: TGTGCCAGCAGCGTAGGGGGGACTAGTATAGATACGCAGTATTTT
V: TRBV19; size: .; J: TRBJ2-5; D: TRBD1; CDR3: CASSGDREETQYF; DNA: TGTGCCAGTTCCGGCGACAGGGAAGAGACCCAGTACTTC
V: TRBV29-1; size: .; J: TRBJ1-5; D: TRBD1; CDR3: CSVGTGNSNQPQHF; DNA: TGCAGCGTGGGGACAGGGAATAGCAATCAGCCCCAGCATTTT
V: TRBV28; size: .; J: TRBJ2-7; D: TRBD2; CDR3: CASSVYGERGPYF; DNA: TGTGCCAGCAGTGTGTACGGGGAGCGGGGACCATACTTC
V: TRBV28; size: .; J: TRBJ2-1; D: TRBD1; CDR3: CASSLPGTGYNEQFF; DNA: TGTGCCAGCAGTTTACCTGGGACAGGTTACAATGAGCAGTTCTTC
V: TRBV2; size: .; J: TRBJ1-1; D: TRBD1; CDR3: CASRPGQMNTEAFF; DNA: TGTGCCAGCAGACCGGGACAGATGAACACTGAAGCTTTCTTT
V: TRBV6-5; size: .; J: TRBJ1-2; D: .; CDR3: CASSSRGTNGYTF; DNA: TGTGCCAGCAGTTCTAGGGGAACGAATGGCTACACCTTC
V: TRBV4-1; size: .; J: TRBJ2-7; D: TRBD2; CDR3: CASSPTEGLAGEQYF; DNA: TGCGCCAGCAGCCCTACGGAGGGACTAGCGGGGGAGCAGTACTTC
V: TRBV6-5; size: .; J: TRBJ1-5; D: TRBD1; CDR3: CASSSDRSNQPQHF; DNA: TGTGCCAGCAGTTCGGACAGGTCCAATCAGCCCCAGCATTTT
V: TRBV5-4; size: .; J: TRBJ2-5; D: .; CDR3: CASSLAGETQYF; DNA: TGTGCCAGCAGCTTGGCCGGGGAGACCCAGTACTTC
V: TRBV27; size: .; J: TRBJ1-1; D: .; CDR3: CASSWSFPEGKTEAFF; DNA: TGTGCCAGCAGCTGGTCCTTCCCAGAGGGAAAAACTGAAGCTTTCTTT
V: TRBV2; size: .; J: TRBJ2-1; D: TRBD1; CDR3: CASSAGTGEDEQFF; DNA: TGTGCCAGCAGTGCCGGGACAGGGGAGGATGAGCAGTTCTTC
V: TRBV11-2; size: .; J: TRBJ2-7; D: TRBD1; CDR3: CASSLSWPGTETSEQYF; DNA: TGTGCCAGCAGCTTAAGTTGGCCGGGGACAGAAACCAGCGAGCAGTACTTC
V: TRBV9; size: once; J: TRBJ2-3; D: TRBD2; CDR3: CASSVAGLAGGGTDTQYF; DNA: TGTGCCAGCAGCGTAGCTGGACTAGCGGGAGGGGGCACAGATACGCAGTATTTT
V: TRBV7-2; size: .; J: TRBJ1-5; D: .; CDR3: CASSFLGGNQPQHF; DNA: TGTGCCAGCAGCTTCCTAGGGGGCAATCAGCCCCAGCATTTT
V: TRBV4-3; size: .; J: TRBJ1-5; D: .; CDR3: CASSQGRQVDSNQPQHF; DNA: TGCGCCAGCAGCCAGGGAAGACAGGTTGACAGCAATCAGCCCCAGCATTTT
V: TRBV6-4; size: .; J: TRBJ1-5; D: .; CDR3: CASSDNKTEPNQPQHF; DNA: TGTGCCAGCAGTGACAATAAGACAGAACCCAATCAGCCCCAGCATTTT
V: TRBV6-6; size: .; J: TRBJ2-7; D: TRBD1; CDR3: CASSQTGGGSYEQYF; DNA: TGTGCCAGCAGCCAGACAGGGGGCGGCTCCTACGAGCAGTACTTC
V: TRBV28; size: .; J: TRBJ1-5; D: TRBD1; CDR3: CASQNRGNQPQHF; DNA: TGTGCCAGCCAAAACAGGGGTAATCAGCCCCAGCATTTT
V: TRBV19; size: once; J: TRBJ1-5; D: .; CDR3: CASSIERQPQHF; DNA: TGTGCCAGTAGTATTGAGAGGCAGCCCCAGCATTTT
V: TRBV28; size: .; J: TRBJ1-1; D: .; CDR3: CASRGFRAFF; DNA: TGTGCCAGCCGGGGGTTTCGGGCTTTCTTT
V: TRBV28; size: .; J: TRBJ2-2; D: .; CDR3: CASSLDFAGELFF; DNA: TGTGCCAGCAGTTTGGACTTTGCCGGGGAGCTGTTTTTT
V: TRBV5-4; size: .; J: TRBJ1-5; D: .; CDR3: CASSVYGEYQPQHF; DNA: TGTGCCAGCAGCGTTTATGGGGAGTATCAGCCCCAGCATTTT
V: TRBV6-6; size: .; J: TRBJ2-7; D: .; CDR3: CASSYERLSSYEQYF; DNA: TGTGCCAGCAGTTACGAGCGTCTGAGCTCCTACGAGCAGTACTTC
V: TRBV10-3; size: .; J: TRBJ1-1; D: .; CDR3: CAISEGANTEAFF; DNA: TGTGCCATCAGTGAGGGGGCAAACACTGAAGCTTTCTTT
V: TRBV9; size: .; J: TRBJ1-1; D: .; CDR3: CASRGLNTEAFF; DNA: TGTGCCAGCAGGGGCCTGAACACTGAAGCTTTCTTT
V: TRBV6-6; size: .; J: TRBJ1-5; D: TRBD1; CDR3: CASRRRGLGNQPQHF; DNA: TGTGCCAGCAGACGAAGGGGGCTAGGCAATCAGCCCCAGCATTTT
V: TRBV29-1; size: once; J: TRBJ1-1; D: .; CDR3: CSVDGFQGGNTEAFF; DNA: TGCAGCGTTGACGGCTTTCAGGGTGGGAACACTGAAGCTTTCTTT
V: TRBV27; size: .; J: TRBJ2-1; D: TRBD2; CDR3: CASSITSALPYNEQFF; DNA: TGTGCCAGCAGTATTACTAGCGCCCTACCCTACAATGAGCAGTTCTTC
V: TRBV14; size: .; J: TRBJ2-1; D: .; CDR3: CASSVQGYEQFF; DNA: TGTGCCAGCAGCGTGCAGGGATATGAGCAGTTCTTC
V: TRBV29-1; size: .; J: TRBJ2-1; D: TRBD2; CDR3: CSVSGTIQNEQFF; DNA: TGCAGCGTTTCCGGGACTATTCAAAATGAGCAGTTCTTC